The source of this T cell receptor (beta chain) is a study of blood T cell repertoires in COVID-19. Study-level information: PBMCs, B-cell-depleted T cells, or T cells provided the cDNA or gDNA that made up the material.

CDR3 length: 16 residues. Per the germline V gene, CDR1 is KGHSH and CDR2 is LQKENI. Trimming removed 2 bases from V and 4 bases from J; junction bases left unmatched: 7. Original processing methods: By means of reference gene primer amplification, nucleated cell counts were estimated. Data came from immunoSEQ multiplex PCR; TCRdb stores just in-frame clones and leaves some out. The V and J calls and clone size are taken from that table; D and trimming were inferred from the DNA. The sample holds 200,000 to 250,000 clones, roughly 79% seen once. The sample taken for sequencing was peripheral blood. The chain couples TRBV18 to TRBJ1-3, with TRBD1 matching 8 bases. This clonotype originated in an elderly woman with acute or convalescent COVID-19. The CDR3 spells CASSPETGGTGNTIYF. CDR3 DNA sequence: TGTGCCAGCTCACCAGAAACAGGGGGAACAGGAAACACCATATATTTT.